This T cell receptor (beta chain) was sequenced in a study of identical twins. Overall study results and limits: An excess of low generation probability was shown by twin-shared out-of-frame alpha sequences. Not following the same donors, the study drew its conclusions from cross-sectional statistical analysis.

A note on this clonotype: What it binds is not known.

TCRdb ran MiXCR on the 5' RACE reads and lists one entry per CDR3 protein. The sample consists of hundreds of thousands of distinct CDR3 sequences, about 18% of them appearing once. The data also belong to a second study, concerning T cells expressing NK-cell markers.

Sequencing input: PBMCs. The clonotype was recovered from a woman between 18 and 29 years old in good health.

The CDR3 region is CSAKNYREPREQYF. CDR3 DNA: TGCAGTGCTAAAAACTACCGGGAGCCCAGGGAGCAGTACTTC. This chain links TRBV20-1 with TRBJ2-7; possible D gene TRBD2, 6 bases. The germline V gene has CDR1 DFQATT and CDR2 SNEGSKA (reference sequence). The CDR3 has 14 residues. Trimming left V 4 bases short and J 7 bases short, with 20 bases between.